The subject of this entry is one T cell receptor beta chain. Its antigen remains undetermined. The input lacks base qualities; no much larger clone sits a single base away. The entry originates in a study of T cell responses to AZD1222 COVID-19 vaccine (dated by TCRdb to 2020 to 2023). Some background on the complete study: AZD1222 recipients with second doses at about 4 weeks or about 12 weeks were pooled, because spike-specific TCR depth and breadth did not differ between schedules. TCR sequencing covered 230 to 250 trial participants: about 210 given two doses of AZD1222 and approximately 26 given two doses of MenACWY control vaccine. Trial participants were enrolled into age subgroups of 18-55, 56-69 and 70-plus years, which contained around 150, 28 and 57 TCR-sequenced participants, respectively.

CDR1 and CDR2 are drawn from the germline V gene (reference sequence): GTSNPN, SVGIG. Reading from cysteine to phenylalanine, the CDR3 counts 16 amino acids. CDR3 DNA is the only sequence kept; it has 48 bases, read in frame from the first base. V and J are truncated by 0 bases and 2 bases respectively, leaving an intervening sequence of 16 bases. Taken with the paper, the label for time point translates to: baseline before first vaccination. Vaccinee samples came from UK trials COV001 and COV002, including a single-blind randomized controlled phase 2/3 trial of AZD1222 (ChAdOx1 nCoV-19) in healthy adults. Trial participant PBMC samples were collected at day 0 and day 28 after the second dose for TCRbeta chain sequencing. The paper as a whole reports these results and caveats: The 56-69-year group was small, and its depth increase did not reach significance, likely because of low power. Nearly half of unique spike-specific TCRs reportedly recognized epitopes outside regions mutated in the B.1.351 and B.1.1.7 variants. Only a handful of AZD1222 recipients were SARS-CoV-2 seropositive at baseline, limiting conclusions about previously exposed vaccinees. Most participants were white British and females outnumbered males, and the authors suggested that clonal diversity may have been underestimated. The whole spike protein was spanned by vaccine-associated CD4 TCRs, and dominant responses were seen in regions 160-218 and 743-854. Because no day 14 peak-response samples were available, repertoires were characterized only after the peak T cell response. After two AZD1222 doses, both the breadth and the depth of spike-specific TCRs were significantly higher than at day 0 and than in MenACWY recipients.

The CDR3 regions of human TCRbeta chains were analyzed by immunosequencing. As for how the authors treated the data: TCRs in the repertoires were matched against a reference library of SARS-CoV-2-specific TCRs that had been generated with the MIRA antigen-specificity platform. Breadth was defined as the fraction of unique TCRs that were SARS-CoV-2-associated, and depth was defined as the fraction of total T cells that were SARS-CoV-2-associated. Using the MIRA data, each spike-specific TCR was assigned both to the spike region to which the TCR was reactive and to a CD4 or CD8 class. Log10-transformed breadth and depth values were compared by one-way ANOVA with Sidak's multiple comparisons tests. TCRdb stores this immuneACCESS table with in-frame sequences only. Part of the clones is absent; in the studies checked, under half of the shortfall reflects unresolved V genes, and no reason is known for the rest. V, J and clone size are taken as reported in that table, and D and trimming were inferred from the DNA itself. In this sample the table shows about 97,000 clones, around nine tenths of which occur a single time. Less than 3% of the sample is taken by the ten largest.

The TCR originated in an adult in good health. The starting material was peripheral blood, obtained on day 0 of AZD1222 vaccination. The receptor chain draws on TRBV30 and TRBJ2-5; the D region possibly corresponds to TRBD2 (7 bases align). The sequence in DNA is TGTGCCTGGAGTGTCGGGGGGCCAGGTGGTCAAGAGACCCAGTACTTC. Protein translation: CAWSVGGPGGQETQYF.